This is a list of T cell receptor beta chains from one sample in a study of CD8 T cells in ankylosing spondylitis. TCRdb re-called the 5' RACE reads through MiXCR, storing one row per CDR3 protein. The table has fewer than 250,000 distinct CDR3 sequences, 32% seen once. The specimen was blood, either unsorted or a sorted T cell fraction (not recorded which). The receptors shown here come from a male donor with ankylosing spondylitis or in good health (not recorded which). The CDR3 runs from the conserved cysteine through the conserved F or W. D genes are given only for firm matches. The size of a clone is reported for some rows only, either as once, few or many, or as a class for expanded clones.

j_gene: TRBJ2-3
d_gene: TRBD1
v_gene: TRBV10-3
abundance: once
CDR3aa: CAISSRQGKDTQYF
CDR3nt: TGTGCCATCAGTTCTCGACAGGGTAAAGATACGCAGTATTTT

j_gene: TRBJ1-2
d_gene: .
v_gene: TRBV12-3/TRBV12-4
abundance: .
CDR3aa: CASRHQGGNYGYTF
CDR3nt: TGTGCCAGCAGACATCAAGGGGGAAACTATGGCTACACCTTC

j_gene: TRBJ2-7
d_gene: .
v_gene: TRBV20-1
abundance: few
CDR3aa: CSAPKQGFEQYF
CDR3nt: TGCAGTGCTCCAAAACAGGGTTTCGAGCAGTACTTC

j_gene: TRBJ2-3
d_gene: TRBD2
v_gene: TRBV20-1
abundance: .
CDR3aa: CSASPTGGGTDTQYF
CDR3nt: TGCAGTGCTAGCCCCACGGGGGGGGGCACAGATACGCAGTATTTT

j_gene: TRBJ2-7
d_gene: .
v_gene: TRBV10-3
abundance: .
CDR3aa: CAISGTYEQYF
CDR3nt: TGTGCCATCTCAGGGACCTACGAGCAGTACTTC

j_gene: TRBJ2-7
d_gene: .
v_gene: TRBV29-1
abundance: .
CDR3aa: CSVESGRPWEQYF
CDR3nt: TGCAGCGTCGAGTCGGGACGCCCGTGGGAGCAGTACTTC

j_gene: TRBJ2-7
d_gene: TRBD1
v_gene: TRBV5-6
abundance: .
CDR3aa: CASSGPPGQTYEQYF
CDR3nt: TGTGCCAGCAGCGGCCCACCGGGACAGACCTACGAGCAGTACTTC

j_gene: TRBJ2-5
d_gene: TRBD2
v_gene: TRBV29-1
abundance: many
CDR3aa: CSVAGGQETQYF
CDR3nt: TGCAGCGTGGCGGGGGGGCAAGAGACCCAGTACTTC

j_gene: TRBJ1-5
d_gene: .
v_gene: TRBV20-1
abundance: once
CDR3aa: CSASSRTVRNQPQHF
CDR3nt: TGCAGTGCTAGTTCTAGGACAGTGAGGAATCAGCCCCAGCATTTT

j_gene: TRBJ2-3
d_gene: .
v_gene: TRBV15
abundance: once
CDR3aa: CATSRDRVADTQYF
CDR3nt: TGTGCCACCAGCAGAGATCGGGTGGCAGATACGCAGTATTTT

j_gene: TRBJ2-7
d_gene: TRBD1
v_gene: TRBV6-1
abundance: many
CDR3aa: CASRGQGAGTYEQYF
CDR3nt: TGTGCCAGCAGGGGACAGGGGGCCGGAACCTACGAGCAGTACTTC

j_gene: TRBJ1-1
d_gene: TRBD1
v_gene: TRBV15
abundance: .
CDR3aa: CATSRKRQGGEAFF
CDR3nt: TGTGCCACCAGCAGAAAAAGACAGGGAGGTGAAGCTTTCTTT

j_gene: TRBJ2-1
d_gene: TRBD2
v_gene: TRBV7-3
abundance: few
CDR3aa: CASSRGLAGGTEQFF
CDR3nt: TGTGCCAGCAGCCGCGGACTAGCGGGGGGAACTGAGCAGTTCTTC

j_gene: TRBJ2-5
d_gene: TRBD2
v_gene: TRBV18
abundance: few
CDR3aa: CASSPVASGTQETQYF
CDR3nt: TGTGCCAGCTCACCTGTGGCTAGCGGTACCCAAGAGACCCAGTACTTC

j_gene: TRBJ1-1
d_gene: .
v_gene: TRBV6-5
abundance: few
CDR3aa: CASSYSALSRGATEAFF
CDR3nt: TGTGCCAGCAGTTACTCAGCTTTGTCCAGGGGTGCCACTGAAGCTTTCTTT

j_gene: TRBJ1-1
d_gene: .
v_gene: TRBV20-1
abundance: .
CDR3aa: CSASPGMNTEAFF
CDR3nt: TGCAGTGCTAGTCCAGGCATGAACACTGAAGCTTTCTTT

j_gene: TRBJ1-1
d_gene: .
v_gene: TRBV28
abundance: .
CDR3aa: CASLTLRRRNTEAFF
CDR3nt: TGTGCCAGCTTGACCCTCCGGCGTCGGAACACTGAAGCTTTCTTT